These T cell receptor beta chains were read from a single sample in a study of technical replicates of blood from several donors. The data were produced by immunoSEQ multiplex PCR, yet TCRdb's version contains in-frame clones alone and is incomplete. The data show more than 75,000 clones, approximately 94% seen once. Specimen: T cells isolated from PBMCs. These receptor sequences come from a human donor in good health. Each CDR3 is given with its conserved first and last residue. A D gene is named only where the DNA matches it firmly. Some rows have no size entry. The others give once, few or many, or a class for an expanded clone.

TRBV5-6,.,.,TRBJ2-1,TGTGCCAGCAGCTTGGGGGCGGGCTCCTACAATGAGCAGTTCTTC,CASSLGAGSYNEQFF
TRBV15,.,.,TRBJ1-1,TGTGCCACCAGCAGCATGAACACTGAAGCTTTCTTT,CATSSMNTEAFF
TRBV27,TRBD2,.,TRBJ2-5,TGTGCCAGCAGTCCCGGGACTAGCGTTATCGAGACCCAGTACTTC,CASSPGTSVIETQYF
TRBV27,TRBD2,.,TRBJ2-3,TGTGCCAGCAGTCAGCGGACTAGCGGGAGTCGGGGTACGCAGTATTTT,CASSQRTSGSRGTQYF
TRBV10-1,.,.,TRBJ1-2,TGCGCCAGCAGTTCAGGGGACGGCTACACCTTC,CASSSGDGYTF
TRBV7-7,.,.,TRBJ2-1,TGTGCCAGCGGGGAGGACTACTACAATGAGCAGTTCTTC,CASGEDYYNEQFF
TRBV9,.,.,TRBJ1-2,TGTGCCAGCAGCGTAGGATCAGGAGGGGCCCATGGCTACACCTTC,CASSVGSGGAHGYTF
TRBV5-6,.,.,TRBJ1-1,TGTGCCAGCAGTTCCGATTTATGGGGGGACACTGAAGCTTTCTTT,CASSSDLWGDTEAFF
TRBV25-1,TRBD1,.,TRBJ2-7,TGTGCCAGCGCCGGGACAGGGGGTTCAGAGCAGTACTTC,CASAGTGGSEQYF
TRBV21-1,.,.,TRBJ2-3,TGTGCCAGCAGCGAATGTCTCAGCGTGAGTGCAGATACGCAGTATTTT,CASSECLSVSADTQYF
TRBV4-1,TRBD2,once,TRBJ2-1,TGCGCCAGCAGCCAAGTTTTTTCTACTAGCGGGGAGAGGCCCTACAATGAGCAGTTCTTC,CASSQVFSTSGERPYNEQFF
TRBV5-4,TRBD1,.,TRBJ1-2,TGTGCCAGCAGCTTGGGACAGGGTAACTATGGCTACACCTTC,CASSLGQGNYGYTF
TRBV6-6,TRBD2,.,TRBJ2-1,TGTGCCAGCAGTGTACTAGCGGGAGGGACCAATGAGCAGTTCTTC,CASSVLAGGTNEQFF
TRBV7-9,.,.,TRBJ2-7,TGTGCCAGCAGCTTAGTGCCGGGAAACGAGCAGTACTTC,CASSLVPGNEQYF
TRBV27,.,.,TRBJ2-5,TGTGCCAGCAGTTTCGACGGGGTACAAGAGACCCAGTACTTC,CASSFDGVQETQYF
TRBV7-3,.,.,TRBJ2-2,TGTGCCAGCAGCTTATGGGGGCGCAACACCGGGGAGCTGTTTTTT,CASSLWGRNTGELFF
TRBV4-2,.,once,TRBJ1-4,TGTGCCAGCAGCCAAGATCTCCGGGGAAAAGAAAAACTGTTTTTT,CASSQDLRGKEKLFF
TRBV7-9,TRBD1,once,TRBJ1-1,TGTGCCAGCAGCTTTTGGGACAGAACGAACACTGAAGCTTTCTTT,CASSFWDRTNTEAFF
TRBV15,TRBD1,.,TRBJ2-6,TGTGCCACCAGCAGAGACAGGGGGCTGAGCTCTGGGGCCAACGTCCTGACTTTC,CATSRDRGLSSGANVLTF
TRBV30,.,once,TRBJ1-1,TGTGCCTGGATTGGGTCCCTAATTAGCCCTGAAGCTTTCTTT,CAWIGSLISPEAFF
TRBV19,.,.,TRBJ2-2,TGTGCCAGCACCCTCGGAGGGCTTAACACCGGGGAGCTGTTTTTT,CASTLGGLNTGELFF
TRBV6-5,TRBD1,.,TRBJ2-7,TGTGCCAGCCGGGGACAGTCCTACGAGCAGTACTTC,CASRGQSYEQYF
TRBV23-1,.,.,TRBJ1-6,TGCGCCAGCAGCTCGGTCGCAGGGGTTTCACCCCTCCACTTT,CASSSVAGVSPLHF
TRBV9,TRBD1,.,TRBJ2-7,TGTGCCAGCAGCGTTAACGCAGGGGGCTCCTACGAGCAGTACTTC,CASSVNAGGSYEQYF
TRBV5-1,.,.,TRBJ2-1,TGCGCCAGCAGCTCAAACCAGGTTTGGGATGAGCAGTTCTTC,CASSSNQVWDEQFF
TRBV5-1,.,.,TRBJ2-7,TGCGCCAGCAGCACCACCGGGACAAACTACGAGCAGTACTTC,CASSTTGTNYEQYF
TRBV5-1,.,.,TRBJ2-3,TGCGCCAGCAGCTTGATCACTTCTACAGATACGCAGTATTTT,CASSLITSTDTQYF
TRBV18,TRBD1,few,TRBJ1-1,TGTGCCAGCTCAGGAGGGGGACAGGGTGAAGCTTTCTTT,CASSGGGQGEAFF
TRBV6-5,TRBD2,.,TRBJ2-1,TGTGCCAGCAGTTCTCCACTAGCGGGAGTAGGAAATGAGCAGTTCTTC,CASSSPLAGVGNEQFF
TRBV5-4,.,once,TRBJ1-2,TGTGCCAGCAGCTTGGTAACGGAGGGTAAAGGCTACACCTTC,CASSLVTEGKGYTF
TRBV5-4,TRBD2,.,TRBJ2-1,TGTGCCAGCAGCTTAGAACTAGCGGGAGTAAATGAGCAGTTCTTC,CASSLELAGVNEQFF
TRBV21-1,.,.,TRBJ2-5,TGTGCCAGCATTATCTTTCGGGAGACCCAGTACTTC,CASIIFRETQYF
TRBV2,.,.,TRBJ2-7,TGTGCCAGCAGGAGATGGGGGGACGAGCAGTACTTC,CASRRWGDEQYF
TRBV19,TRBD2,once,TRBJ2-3,TGTGCCAGTAGTCCCAAAAGATCTAGCGGGGGCACAGATACGCAGTATTTT,CASSPKRSSGGTDTQYF
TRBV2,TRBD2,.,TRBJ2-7,TGTGCCAGCAGTGAGGGCGGGGGATCGGAGCAGTACTTC,CASSEGGGSEQYF
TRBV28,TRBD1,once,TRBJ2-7,TGTGCCAGCAGTTTGAGGACAGGGGGCGACGAGCAGTACTTC,CASSLRTGGDEQYF
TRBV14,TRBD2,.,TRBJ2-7,TGTGCCAGCAGCCACAGACTAGCACAATACTACGAGCAGTACTTC,CASSHRLAQYYEQYF
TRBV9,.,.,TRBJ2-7,TGTGCCAGCAGCGTAGCGGCAGGCCCAAAGTCCTACGAGCAGTACTTC,CASSVAAGPKSYEQYF
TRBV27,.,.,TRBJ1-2,TGTGCCAGCAGTTTTCGGGCTGCGGGTGGCTACACCTTC,CASSFRAAGGYTF
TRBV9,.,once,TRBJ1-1,TGTGCCAGCAGCGTACCCACAGGGCTCACTGAAGCTTTCTTT,CASSVPTGLTEAFF
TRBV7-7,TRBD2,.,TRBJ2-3,TGTGCCAGCAGCTTGGGTACTAGCGGGAGGGCAGATACGCAGTATTTT,CASSLGTSGRADTQYF
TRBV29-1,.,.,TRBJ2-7,TGCAGCGCAAGCGGGACAGGCCTATACGAGCAGTACTTC,CSASGTGLYEQYF
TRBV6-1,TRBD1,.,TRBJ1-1,TGTGCCAGCAGTGGGACAGGGAAGAACACTGAAGCTTTCTTT,CASSGTGKNTEAFF
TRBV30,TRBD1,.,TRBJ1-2,TGTGCCTGGAGCCCACAGGGGGCGCGCTATGGCTACACCTTC,CAWSPQGARYGYTF
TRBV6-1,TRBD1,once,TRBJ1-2,TGTGCCAGCAGTGAGCGGGACAGGGGCAGGAGTGGCTACACCTTC,CASSERDRGRSGYTF
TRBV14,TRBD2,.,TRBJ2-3,TGTGCCAGCAGCCAGGCTAGCGGGGCTTCCTTTAGCACAGATACGCAGTATTTT,CASSQASGASFSTDTQYF
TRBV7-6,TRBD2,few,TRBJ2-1,TGTGCCAGCAGCAGGCCCTCCGGCGGGGGGGATGAGCAGTTCTTC,CASSRPSGGGDEQFF
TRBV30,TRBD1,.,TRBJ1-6,TGTGCCTGGAGTGTAGGACAGGGGTCACCCCTCCACTTT,CAWSVGQGSPLHF
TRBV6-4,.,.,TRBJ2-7,TGTGCCAGCAGTGCCCCGTACGAGCAGTACTTC,CASSAPYEQYF
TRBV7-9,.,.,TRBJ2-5,TGTGCCAGCACTATCTCGGGGAAAGTGGAGACCCAGTACTTC,CASTISGKVETQYF
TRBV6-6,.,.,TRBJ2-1,TGTGCCAGCACCAACGGGGTAGTCAATGAGCAGTTCTTC,CASTNGVVNEQFF
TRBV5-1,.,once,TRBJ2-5,TGCGCCAGCAGCCACCCCGACAGGACAGAGACCCAGTACTTC,CASSHPDRTETQYF
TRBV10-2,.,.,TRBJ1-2,TGCGCCAGCACTCCACATGCTAACTATGGCTACACCTTC,CASTPHANYGYTF
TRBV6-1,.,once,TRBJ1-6,TGTGCCAGCAGTGAAGCGTTTAACAGGACCCCGGGGAGGTCACCCCTCCACTTT,CASSEAFNRTPGRSPLHF
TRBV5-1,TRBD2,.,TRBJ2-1,TGCGCCAGCAGCTTGTGGTCAACGGGAGGTGAGCAGTTCTTC,CASSLWSTGGEQFF
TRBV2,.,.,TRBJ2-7,TGTGCCAGCAGTACAGGGTTTCAATACGAGCAGTACTTC,CASSTGFQYEQYF
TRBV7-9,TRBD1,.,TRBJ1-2,TGTGCCAGCAGCTTAGCCGGGACAGCGGTCTTC,CASSLAGTAVF
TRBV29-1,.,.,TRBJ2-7,TGCAGCGCGGGTCGGGGCTACGAGCAGTACTTC,CSAGRGYEQYF
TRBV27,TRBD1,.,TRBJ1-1,TGTGCCAGCAGTTTTGCCCCGGGACAGTTGAACACTGAAGCTTTCTTT,CASSFAPGQLNTEAFF